The clone carrying this T cell receptor beta chain was detected once. Its antigen remains unidentified. The CDR3 is made up of 14 amino acids. V lost 4 bases and J lost 7, with 19 bases in between. The germline CDR1 and CDR2 sequences are GTSNPN and SVGIG (reference sequence). Assay: immunoSEQ multiplex PCR; the TCRdb copy retains only in-frame clones and omits some. The sample lists over 1.5 million clones; about 98% were seen once. This record comes from a study of shared clonotypes between healthy human individuals. General study points: Naive CD4 clonotype sharing across four donors was 5% to 6%. Among non-shared clonotypes, generation probabilities were lower than among those shared by all four donors.

The sample consisted of naive CD4+ T cells sorted from blood. Documented subset: CD45RA+ positively selected. The receptor's source is a man aged 25 to 40 in good health. This sequence joins TRBV30 and TRBJ1-2; maybe TRBD1 (5 bases). CDR3 residues: CAWTLGENRSGYTF. The CDR3 DNA is TGTGCCTGGACTTTGGGGGAAAACCGTAGTGGCTACACCTTC.